This T cell receptor beta chain was captured in a study of cytomegalovirus exposure and HLA in healthy donors. Regarding the study as a whole: Most of the CMV-associated TCR beta chains (in a later analysis) appeared to be HLA-restricted. TCR beta sequences reportedly predicted most subjects' HLA-A and HLA-B alleles accurately. One variant, a missense change in DCLRE1C, was linked in a later analysis to TCR beta V- and J-gene trimming.

This CDR3 is built from 15 residues. Per germline, CDR1 SGDLS and CDR2 YYNGEE. Trimming at V came to 0 bases and at J to 5 bases, leaving 6 bases not matched to a gene. A remark on this clone: Its target is unknown.

Primers for the PCR totalled 60 Vbeta and 13 Jbeta. Sequenced by immunoSEQ multiplex PCR; TCRdb stores in-frame clones only, minus some. The repertoire holds around 130,000 clones, with 75% to 85% as singletons. Material for sequencing was PBMCs. This sequence joins TRBV9 and TRBJ2-5; TRBD2 agrees at 8 bases. The TCR sequence derives from a woman aged 40 to 50 in good health and CMV-seronegative. Here the CDR3 DNA reads TGTGCCAGCAGCGTAGGTTCGGGAGGGCCGGAGACCCAGTACTTC. This translates into CASSVGSGGPETQYF.